One T cell receptor (beta chain) is described in this entry. CDR1 and CDR2 (germline): MNHEY, SVGEGT. V was shortened by 2 bases and J by 5 bases, with 6 bases between the two germline ends. This CDR3 is 12 amino acids long. The sample comes from a study of blood T cell repertoires in COVID-19. Study-wide context: PBMCs, B-cell-depleted T cells, or T cells were the source of the cDNA or gDNA that made up the material.

In the study's own analysis: How many nucleated cells were present was estimated from reference gene primer amplification. Sequencing was performed with immunoSEQ multiplex PCR; in TCRdb, only in-frame clones are kept and a portion is missing. The DNA gave D and trimming, while V, J and clone size come from that table. Here the sample spans approximately 69,000 clones, under 85% being singletons. The material sequenced was peripheral blood. The chain employs TRBV6-2 or TRBV6-3 and TRBJ1-2; no definite D call. This receptor was taken from a man in his 60s with acute or convalescent COVID-19. CDR3 sequence reads: CASSYVSYGYTF. In DNA, the CDR3 is TGTGCCAGCAGTTACGTCAGTTATGGCTACACCTTC.